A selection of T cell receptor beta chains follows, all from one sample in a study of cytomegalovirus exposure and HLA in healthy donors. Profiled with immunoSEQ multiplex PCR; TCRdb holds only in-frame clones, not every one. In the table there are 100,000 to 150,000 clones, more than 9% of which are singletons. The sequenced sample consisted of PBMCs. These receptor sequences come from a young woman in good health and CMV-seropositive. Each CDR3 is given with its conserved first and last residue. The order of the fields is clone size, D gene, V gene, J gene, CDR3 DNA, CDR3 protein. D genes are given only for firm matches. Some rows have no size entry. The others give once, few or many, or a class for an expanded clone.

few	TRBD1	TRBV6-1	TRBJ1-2	TGTGCCAGCAGCACGGGACAGGGGATGAGGGGCTACACCTTC	CASSTGQGMRGYTF
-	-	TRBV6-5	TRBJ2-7	TGTGCCAGCAGCCTCCACCGCAGGGGACCCTACGAGCAGTACTTC	CASSLHRRGPYEQYF
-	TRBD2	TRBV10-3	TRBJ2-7	TGTGCCATCAGGGGGGGGGAGACTAGCGGGAGAATCCACGAGCAGTACTTC	CAIRGGETSGRIHEQYF
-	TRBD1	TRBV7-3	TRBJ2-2	TGTGCCAGCAGCACAGGGGGCTCGGGCGGGGAGCTGTTTTTT	CASSTGGSGGELFF
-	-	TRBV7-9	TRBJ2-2	TGTGCCAGCAGCTACACTAGGACCACCGGGGAGCTGTTTTTT	CASSYTRTTGELFF
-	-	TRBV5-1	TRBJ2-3	TGCGCCAGCAGCGGAAATCTAGCAGATACGCAGTATTTT	CASSGNLADTQYF
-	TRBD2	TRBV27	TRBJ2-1	TGTGCCAGCAGTTCCTGGACTAGCGGGACAAACAATGAGCAGTTCTTC	CASSSWTSGTNNEQFF
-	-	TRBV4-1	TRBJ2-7	TGCGCCAGCAGCCAAGAGGCAGCGGAATCCTACGAGCAGTACTTC	CASSQEAAESYEQYF
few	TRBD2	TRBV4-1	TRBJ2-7	TGCGCCAGCAGCCTAAGCGGAGCGGGAGACCTTACTACGAGGCAGTACTTC	CASSLSGAGDLTTRQYF
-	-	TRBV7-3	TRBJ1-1	TGTGCCAGCAGCTTAAGGGGCTACGACACTGAAGCTTTCTTT	CASSLRGYDTEAFF
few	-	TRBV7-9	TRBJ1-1	TGTGCCAGCAGCTTAGCGCGGGGCGAGTATGAAGCTTTCTTT	CASSLARGEYEAFF
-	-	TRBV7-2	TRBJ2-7	TGTGCCAGCAGCTTAAGCGGATTGGGTTACGAGCAGTACTTC	CASSLSGLGYEQYF
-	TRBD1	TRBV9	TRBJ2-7	TGTGCCAGCAGCGGACAGGGTTGGAGCTACGAGCAGTACTTC	CASSGQGWSYEQYF
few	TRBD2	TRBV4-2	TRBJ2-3	TGTGCCAGCAGCCAAGTTGGACTAGTTTCCAGACCGCAGTATTTT	CASSQVGLVSRPQYF
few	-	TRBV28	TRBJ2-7	TGTGCCAGCAGTTTAGGCGGGATAATTTACGAGCAGTACTTC	CASSLGGIIYEQYF
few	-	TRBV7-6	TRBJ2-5	TGTGCCAGCAGCTTAAATTGGGGGGTAGGAGAGACCCAGTACTTC	CASSLNWGVGETQYF
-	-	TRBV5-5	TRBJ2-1	TGTGCCAGCAGCGGTTATCAGAGGGACAATGAGCAGTTCTTC	CASSGYQRDNEQFF
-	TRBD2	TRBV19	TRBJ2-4	TGTGCCAGTACCCTAGGACTAGCGGGAACTCAAAACATTCAGTACTTC	CASTLGLAGTQNIQYF
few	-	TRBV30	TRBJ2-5	TGTGCCTGGAGTGAATTCCCAGCGAGGGAGACCCAGTACTTC	CAWSEFPARETQYF
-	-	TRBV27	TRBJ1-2	TGTGCCAGCAGTTTAAGGGGACTTTTCCCGAACTATGGCTACACCTTC	CASSLRGLFPNYGYTF
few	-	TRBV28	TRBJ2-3	TGTGCCAGCAGTGGAGGAGACAAAAACACAGATACGCAGTATTTT	CASSGGDKNTDTQYF
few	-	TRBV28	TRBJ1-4	TGTGCCAGCAGTTCGCCAGGGTCAACTAATGAAAAACTGTTTTTT	CASSSPGSTNEKLFF
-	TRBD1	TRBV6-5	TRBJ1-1	TGTGCCAGCAGGACAGGGCGGACTGAAGCTTTCTTT	CASRTGRTEAFF
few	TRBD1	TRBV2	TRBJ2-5	TGTGCCGGCGAAGGGACAGGGGCTGAGACCCAGTACTTC	CAGEGTGAETQYF
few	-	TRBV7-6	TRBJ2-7	TGTGCCAGCAGCCCGGTCGGAGGGGTCAATAGCGAGAAGTACTTT	CASSPVGGVNSEKYF
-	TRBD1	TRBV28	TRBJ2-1	TGTGCCAGCAGCCAAAGGGGGCGGCCCAATGAGCAGTTCTTC	CASSQRGRPNEQFF
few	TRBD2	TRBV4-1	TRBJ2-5	TGCGCCAGCAGCCATTTTCCGGGAGGGGAGGAGACCCAGTACTTC	CASSHFPGGEETQYF
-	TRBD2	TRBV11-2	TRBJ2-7	TGTGCCAGCGCGGAACTAGCGAAGGGCTCCTACGAGCAGTACTTC	CASAELAKGSYEQYF
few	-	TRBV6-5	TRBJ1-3	TGTGCCAGCAGTTCTGCGAACACCATATATTTT	CASSSANTIYF